One and the same sample provided the 26 T cell receptor beta chains below, sequenced in a study of cytomegalovirus exposure and HLA in healthy donors. The study ran its PCR with 60 Vbeta and 13 Jbeta primers. The table came from immunoSEQ multiplex PCR; TCRdb's copy has only in-frame clones and leaves some out. The data hold 100,000 or so clones, with over 60% observed a single time. Sequencing used PBMCs. These receptor sequences come from a middle-aged man in good health and CMV-seropositive.

This clone was seen at least ten times. This sequence joins TRBV10-3 and TRBJ2-7, with D possibly TRBD2 on 6 matching bases. The CDR3 spans 13 residues. CDR1 is ENHRY, CDR2 SYGVKD, per germline. The V and J ends lost 4 bases and 5 bases respectively, with 12 bases between them. The CDR3 coding sequence is TGTGCCATCAGTGTCGCCGGGGGTAACGAGCAGTACTTC. It is translated as CAISVAGGNEQYF.

This clone was detected only a few times. This chain uses TRBV2 with TRBJ2-1, with D perhaps matching TRBD1 (6 bases). This CDR3 has 13 residues. V lost 8 bases and J lost 7, with 15 bases in between. Germline V gene sequence: CDR1 SNHLY, CDR2 FYNNEI. CDR3 loop: CASGVGGGNEQFF. CDR3 in DNA: TGTGCCAGCGGGGTAGGGGGTGGGAATGAGCAGTTCTTC.

The chain carries TRBV11-1 and TRBJ2-5; TRBD2 agrees at 7 bases. There are 16 residues in the CDR3. Trimming at V came to 1 base and at J to 5 bases, leaving 10 bases not matched to a gene. Germline CDR1 reads SGHAT; CDR2 reads FQDESV (reference sequence). In nucleotides, the CDR3 is TGTGCCAGCAGCTTAGGAAGCGGGGTCCGGGGGGAGACCCAGTACTTC. Translated: CASSLGSGVRGETQYF.

The chain uses TRBV6-5 and TRBJ2-6, with D perhaps TRBD1 (6 bases). CDR1 is MNHEY and CDR2 is SVGAGI in the germline V gene. Trimming took 7 bases from V and 3 from J, leaving 13 bases between them. The CDR3 extends over 15 amino acids. CDR3 sequence: CASTTGILGANVLTF. CDR3 nucleotides: TGTGCCAGCACTACAGGGATTCTTGGGGCCAACGTCCTGACTTTC.

This clone was seen more than once but under ten times. The rearrangement joins TRBV5-1 to TRBJ1-1; 7 nucleotides line up with TRBD1. The ends lost 5 bases at V and 1 base at J; junction bases unmatched: 5. Germline CDR1 SGHRS, CDR2 YFSETQ. The CDR3 consists of 14 residues. For the CDR3, the DNA is TGCGCCAGCAGAACAGGGGCTGCGAACACTGAAGCTTTCTTT. Its translation: CASRTGAANTEAFF.

This rearrangement joins TRBV5-4 to TRBJ2-2; 7 bases are shared with TRBD2. CDR3 size: 17 residues. From germline, CDR1 is SGHNT and CDR2 YYREEE (reference sequence). The junction had 12 bases not matched to a gene; V was cut back by 3 bases and J by 4 bases. The DNA for the CDR3 is TGTGCCAGCAGCTCCCTCGCGGGAGACCGGAGCACCGGGGAGCTGTTTTTT. It specifies CASSSLAGDRSTGELFF.

This chain connects TRBV6-1 to TRBJ2-5; no reliable D call. CDR3 size: 12 residues. The germline V gene encodes CDR1 MNHNS and CDR2 SASEGT. V was shortened by 10 bases and J by 3 bases, with 12 bases between the two germline ends. In DNA form, the CDR3 reads TGTGCCATTGTAACTGGTAAAGAGACCCAGTACTTC. It specifies CAIVTGKETQYF.

The chain employs TRBV18 and TRBJ1-1; D gene unclear. Germline V gene lookup returns CDR1 KGHSH and CDR2 LQKENI. The germline V and J ends were trimmed by 8 bases and 1 base, with 14 bases remaining between them. This CDR3 has 14 amino acids. In nucleotides, the CDR3 is TGTGCCAGCCGATCACCAGGCCCGAACACTGAAGCTTTCTTT. This encodes CASRSPGPNTEAFF.

This chain connects TRBV27 to TRBJ2-1; 8 nucleotides line up with TRBD2. Trimming at V came to 2 bases and at J to 2 bases, leaving 11 bases not matched to a gene. In germline, CDR1 is MNHEY, CDR2 SMNVEV (reference sequence). The CDR3 loop spans 18 amino acids. In DNA form, the CDR3 reads TGTGCCAGCAGTTTACGAGACGGGGGGGAGGGCCCCTACAATGAGCAGTTCTTC. Translation gives CASSLRDGGEGPYNEQFF.

The chain couples TRBV2 to TRBJ1-4; TRBD1 might be the D (6 bases). The CDR3 sequence is 17 residues long. The V gene's germline CDR1 is SNHLY and CDR2 FYNNEI. Trimming removed 7 bases from V and 5 bases from J, with 23 bases in between. CDR3 nucleotide sequence: TGTGCCAGCACCCGACCAGCCAACAGGGCGTCGAATGAAAAACTGTTTTTT. Encoded protein: CASTRPANRASNEKLFF. The full variable domain, with the rest looked up from reference TRBV2 and TRBJ1-4, is EPEVTQTPSHQVTQMGQEVILRCVPISNHLYFYWYRQILGQKVEFLVSFYNNEISEKSEIFDDQFSVERPDGSNFTLKIRSTKLEDSAMYFCASTRPANRASNEKLFFGSGTQLSVL.

This clone has only a few counts. The chain combines TRBV14 with TRBJ2-2; maybe TRBD1 (6 bases). The germline V and J ends were trimmed by 0 bases and 7 bases, with 9 bases remaining between them. The CDR3 totals 14 residues. CDR1 and CDR2 from the germline V gene are SGHDN and FVKESK. The CDR3 region has the DNA TGTGCCAGCAGCCAAGATTTGGGACACGGGGAGCTGTTTTTT. It codes for CASSQDLGHGELFF.

The rearrangement uses TRBV28 and TRBJ2-7, with 8 bases lining up with TRBD2. Germline-derived CDR1 and CDR2 are MDHEN and SYDVKM. The CDR3 loop spans 15 amino acids. Trimming removed 7 bases from V and 2 bases from J; junction bases left unmatched: 10. The CDR3 reads CASISGSGNPYEQYF. CDR3 nucleotide sequence: TGTGCCAGCATCTCGGGTAGCGGGAACCCCTACGAGCAGTACTTC.

This chain links TRBV28 with TRBJ1-2; the D is unclear. The V gene's germline CDR1 is MDHEN and CDR2 SYDVKM. V gave up 2 bases and J gave up 8 bases, with 9 bases separating them. CDR3 length: 12 residues. Written as DNA, the CDR3 is TGTGCCAGCAGTTTACCAGGTCAGGGCTACACCTTC. Amino acids: CASSLPGQGYTF.

The chain links TRBV5-4 to TRBJ2-4; TRBD2 matches at 9 bases. This CDR3 contains 14 residues. The germline CDR1 and CDR2 sequences are SGHNT and YYREEE (reference sequence). V lost 3 bases to trimming and J lost 3 bases; unmatched junction nucleotides: 1. This CDR3 is CASSSAGGKNIQYF. CDR3 in DNA: TGTGCCAGCAGCTCAGCGGGGGGCAAAAACATTCAGTACTTC.

The chain has TRBV5-8 and TRBJ2-5; D may be TRBD1 (6 bases). The V end lost 0 bases, the J end lost 1 base, and 16 bases lay between the germline ends. The CDR3 covers 17 residues. Germline CDR1 is SGHTS and CDR2 is YDEGEE. Written as DNA, the CDR3 is TGTGCCAGCAGCTTGGGGGTCAGCGGACAGCTCCAAGAGACCCAGTACTTC. It is translated as CASSLGVSGQLQETQYF.

The chain employs TRBV20-1 and TRBJ2-7; D is possibly TRBD1 (5 bases). Germline values: CDR1 DFQATT, CDR2 SNEGSKA (reference sequence). The V end was cut by 5 bases, the J end by 6 bases, with 8 bases between. This CDR3 region has 10 residues. CDR3 protein: CSALRGEQYF. The CDR3 DNA is TGCAGTGCTCTTAGGGGCGAGCAGTACTTC.

The chain carries TRBV28 and TRBJ1-5, with TRBD1 matching over 7 bases. CDR1 and CDR2 from the germline V gene are MDHEN and SYDVKM. The length of the CDR3 is 14 residues. Trimming cost V 10 bases and J 6 bases; bases outside gene matches: 12. CDR3 DNA sequence: TGTGCCACTTACAGGGGAACTAGGGGTCAGCCCCAGCATTTT. Residues: CATYRGTRGQPQHF.

The V call is TRBV19, the J call TRBJ1-2, with a possible D match to TRBD1 (5 bases). The germline V gene has CDR1 LNHDA and CDR2 SQIVND (reference sequence). CDR3 size: 13 residues. V was clipped by 3 bases and J by 3 bases, with 8 bases between them. CDR3 nucleotides: TGTGCCAGTAGTATTGGCAGGGACTATGGCTACACCTTC. It yields the protein CASSIGRDYGYTF.

J is TRBJ2-5 and V is TRBV7-2; D not certain. The V end lost 1 base, the J end lost 4 bases, and 4 bases lay between the germline ends. CDR1 and CDR2 from the germline V gene are SGHTA and FQGNSA. CDR3 length equals 12 residues. CDR3 amino acids: CASSLVLETQYF. CDR3 coding DNA: TGTGCCAGCAGCTTAGTATTAGAGACCCAGTACTTC.

A note on this clone: Other DNA sequences in the same sample also yield this CDR3. J is TRBJ1-2 and V is TRBV5-8; a possible D gene is TRBD1 (6 bases). CDR3 length equals 14 residues. Germline V lookup: CDR1 SGHTS, CDR2 YDEGEE. With 2 bases removed from V and 3 bases from J, the gap between germline ends came to 11 bases. CDR3 loop: CASSFRQDYYGYTF. CDR3 nucleotide sequence: TGTGCCAGCAGCTTTCGACAGGACTACTATGGCTACACCTTC.

Only a few counts were recorded for this clone. The junction does not match germline at one end; this may be a read error. V gene TRBV7-9 combines with J gene TRBJ2-4; the match to TRBD1 covers 7 bases. This CDR3 contains 14 residues. CDR1 is SEHNR and CDR2 is FQNEAQ in the germline V gene (reference sequence). CDR3 DNA sequence: TGTGCCAGCAGCGACCACAGGGGCCAAAACAGTCAGTACTTC. Amino acids: CASSDHRGQNSQYF.

This chain links TRBV28 with TRBJ2-3; D perhaps matches TRBD1 (5 bases). V gave up 5 bases and J gave up 4 bases, with 22 bases separating them. Germline V CDR1 and CDR2: MDHEN, SYDVKM. The CDR3 loop spans 17 amino acids. The CDR3 is CASSGIRATAGPDTQYF. The CDR3 DNA sequence: TGTGCCAGCAGTGGTATCAGGGCCACGGCCGGGCCAGATACGCAGTATTTT.

The chain joins TRBV2 to TRBJ1-4; D is unclear. The CDR3 covers 17 residues. CDR1 and CDR2 from the germline V gene are SNHLY and FYNNEI. V lost 1 base and J lost 0, with 12 bases in between. CDR3 amino acids: CASSEGGIPSTNEKLFF. CDR3 DNA sequence: TGTGCCAGCAGTGAAGGAGGGATCCCTTCAACTAATGAAAAACTGTTTTTT.

The chain combines TRBV19 with TRBJ2-1; 8 bases line up with TRBD2. Unmatched junction bases numbered 10, after V lost 5 bases and J lost 7 bases. Germline lookup yields CDR1 LNHDA and CDR2 SQIVND (reference sequence). This CDR3 region has 15 residues. The CDR3 loop reads CASSPSSGVENEQFF. The CDR3 DNA reads TGTGCCAGTAGTCCGAGTAGCGGGGTGGAAAATGAGCAGTTCTTC.

The CDR3 region has the DNA TGTGCCAGCAGCCCAGAACTAGCGGGAGTACTCTACAATGAGCAGTTCTTC. It codes for CASSPELAGVLYNEQFF. The chain has TRBV7-6 and TRBJ2-1; 11 nucleotides line up with TRBD2. Germline CDR1 reads SGHVS; CDR2 reads FNYEAQ. The V gene end was trimmed by 5 bases and the J gene end by 3 bases; junction bases not matched to a gene: 9. The CDR3 is 17 amino acids.

About this clone: Other nucleotide sequences from this sample produce the same CDR3. The genes are TRBV29-1 and TRBJ2-7; TRBD1 matches 9 bases. There are 12 residues in the CDR3. CDR1 and CDR2 from the germline V gene are SQVTM and ANQGSEA. The ends lost 3 bases at V and 4 bases at J; junction bases unmatched: 1. In nucleotides, the CDR3 is TGCAGCGTTGAGGACAGGGGATACGAGCAGTACTTC. Translating gives CSVEDRGYEQYF.